This T cell receptor (beta chain) was captured in a study of T cell responses to AZD1222 COVID-19 vaccine. Libraries were prepared by immunoSEQ multiplex PCR; TCRdb keeps only in-frame clonotypes and omits some of them. The data show about 130,000 clones, more than 75% seen once. Sample: peripheral blood, taken 28 days after the second AZD1222 dose. The sequence was collected from an adult who received the AZD1222 COVID-19 vaccine.

CDR3 in amino acids: CAIKPVDSLNEKLFF. The CDR3 DNA reads TGTGCCATCAAACCCGTGGACAGCCTTAATGAAAAACTGTTTTTT. V gene TRBV21-1 combines with J gene TRBJ1-4; the table's D call, TRBD1, was not checked against the DNA. TRBV21-1 is a recognized pseudogene. The CDR3 has 15 amino acids.